The present T cell receptor beta chain was sequenced within a study of neurological immune-mediated disorders. Study observations and caveats: Private repertoires in all groups were suggested, as expanded clones shared no CDR3 amino acid sequences across subjects.

Unsorted libraries were derived from 2 million PBMCs stored at -80 C. Germline V lookup: CDR1 LNHNV, CDR2 YYDKDF (reference sequence). Deletions cut 3 bases from V and 0 bases from J, with 24 bases between. The CDR3 is 20 amino acids. With 10-nucleotide random UMIs included, cDNA was synthesized by 5'RACE. TCRdb analysed the 5' RACE reads with MiXCR anew, one entry per CDR3 protein. This table has about 24,000 distinct CDR3 sequences, 13% appearing once. This clonotype was detected ten times or more. Its antigen is not identified. The sequenced material came from PBMCs. The V and J genes are TRBV15 and TRBJ2-4; a possible D gene is TRBD1 (6 bases). The TCR originated in a woman aged 40 to 50 with HTLV-1-associated myelopathy (HAM/TSP). CDR3 in DNA: TGTGCCACCAGCAGTTCCGGGACACCCAGCTACCGGCAAGCCAAAAACATTCAGTACTTC. It encodes CATSSSGTPSYRQAKNIQYF.